This passage covers 8 T cell receptor beta chains from one sample sequenced in a study of identifying expanded T cells in peripheral blood (dated by TCRdb to between 2018 and 2021). Preparation of the library involved the immunoSEQ multiplex PCR assay. The source is immuneACCESS, and TCRdb retained only in-frame sequences with V and J called. Part of the clones is not carried over; for the studies checked, unresolved V genes explain less than half of this, and the remainder is unexplained. Within this sample are under 150,000 clones, with 86% of them counted one time only. The leading ten clones occupy about 8% of the sample. The source material was blood. These receptors were obtained from a person aged 18 to 75 in good health.

This chain uses TRBV14 with TRBJ2-5, with a weak D call TRBD2 (6 bases). V was cut by 4 bases and J by 1 base, with 13 bases left in between. Per the germline V gene, CDR1 is SGHDN and CDR2 is FVKESK. The CDR3 extends over 15 amino acids. The CDR3: CASSPSGLRQETQYF. The CDR3 nucleotides are TGTGCCAGCAGCCCCTCGGGACTCCGCCAAGAGACCCAGTACTTC.

The count of this clone is one. This chain links TRBV28 with TRBJ2-1; 8 bases are shared with TRBD2. J gave up 5 bases and V 3 bases, and 0 bases lay outside the gene matches. The CDR3 totals 13 residues. Germline CDR1 and CDR2: MDHEN and SYDVKM. For the CDR3, the DNA is TGTGCCAGCAGTTTGGGACTAGACAATGAGCAGTTCTTC. It yields the protein CASSLGLDNEQFF.

The chain is built from TRBV5-4 and TRBJ1-2; D gene uncertain. The CDR3 sequence is 14 residues long. The ends were cut back, 0 bases at V and 4 bases at J, with 10 bases in the middle. Germline CDR1 reads SGHNT; CDR2 reads YYREEE (reference sequence). In DNA form, the CDR3 reads TGTGCCAGCAGCTTGGGGGGAAGAGGCTATGGCTACACCTTC. This translates into CASSLGGRGYGYTF.

This clone was counted once. V usage is TRBV2 and J usage is TRBJ2-3; TRBD2 agrees at 13 bases. V gave up 3 bases and J gave up 0 bases; unmatched junction bases: 12. The germline V gene encodes CDR1 SNHLY and CDR2 FYNNEI. The CDR3 runs to 20 residues. CDR3 sequence (DNA): TGTGCCAGCAGTGACCTAGGGACTAGCGGGATCTTTACTAGCACAGATACGCAGTATTTT. It encodes CASSDLGTSGIFTSTDTQYF.

The chain recombines TRBV12-5 with TRBJ2-2; 10 nucleotides line up with TRBD1. The V segment lost 5 bases and the J segment 6 bases; nucleotides outside the gene matches: 12. Germline V CDR1 and CDR2: LGHNT, FRNRAP. The CDR3 extends over 17 amino acids. The CDR3 region is CASGHPPGQGFPGELFF. The CDR3 bases are TGTGCTAGTGGTCACCCGCCGGGACAGGGGTTCCCCGGGGAGCTGTTTTTT. The complete variable domain, with remaining parts taken from reference TRBV12-5 and TRBJ2-2, reads DARVTQTPRHKVTEMGQEVTMRCQPILGHNTVFWYRQTMMQGLELLAYFRNRAPLDDSGMPKDRFSAEMPDATLATLKIQPSEPRDSAVYFCASGHPPGQGFPGELFFGEGSRLTVL.

The CDR3: CASTPGHEYEQYF. The CDR3 nucleotides are TGCGCCAGCACTCCGGGACACGAGTACGAGCAGTACTTC. This rearrangement joins TRBV5-1 to TRBJ2-7; the D gene is possibly TRBD1 (6 bases). CDR3 length: 13 amino acids. The V and J ends lost 6 bases and 4 bases respectively, with 14 bases between them. Per the germline V gene, CDR1 is SGHRS and CDR2 is YFSETQ.

V usage is TRBV5-1 and J usage is TRBJ2-1; no reliable D call. The CDR3 length is 17 residues. Germline CDR1 is SGHRS and CDR2 is YFSETQ. V was shortened by 4 bases and J by 7 bases, with 24 bases between the two germline ends. CDR3 amino acids: CASSRGLTTLGHNEQFF. DNA of the CDR3: TGCGCCAGCAGCCGCGGTCTCACCACCTTAGGCCATAATGAGCAGTTCTTC.

This rearrangement joins TRBV5-5 to TRBJ2-3; TRBD1 matches at 7 bases. Per the germline V gene, CDR1 is SGHKS and CDR2 is YYEKEE (reference sequence). Trimming at V came to 0 bases and at J to 0 bases, leaving 7 bases not matched to a gene. The CDR3 is made up of 17 amino acids. The CDR3 sequence is CASSLGVQGPSTDTQYF. The CDR3 DNA follows: TGTGCCAGCAGCTTGGGTGTACAGGGGCCTAGCACAGATACGCAGTATTTT. The variable domain in full, with the rest retrieved from reference TRBV5-5 and TRBJ2-3, is DAGVTQSPTHLIKTRGQQVTLRCSPISGHKSVSWYQQVLGQGPQFIFQYYEKEERGRGNFPDRFSARQFPNYSSELNVNALLLGDSALYLCASSLGVQGPSTDTQYFGPGTRLTVL.